One and the same sample provided the 23 T cell receptor beta chains below, sequenced in a study of T-cell reconstitution after alpha-beta-depleted transplantation in children listed by TCRdb under 2016. Libraries were built with PCR. The run used an Illumina HiSeq 2500. To normalize quantification of the TCRbeta repertoire, the TCR libraries were built with molecular barcoding that relied on unique molecular identifiers. The public reads were run again by TCRdb, first through fastp at Q25 and then through MiXCR, and only productive beta chains were kept. A single entry per CDR3 protein holds the most common genes and DNA from its merged rows. The sample contains about 360,000 distinct CDR3 sequences, more than 10% of them found a single time. 3.5% to 4.5% of the sample is in the top ten clones. The sequenced sample was PBMCs, obtained from the stem cell graft. Source of these receptors: a human donor who donated a stem cell graft to a child with Fanconi anemia.

This clonotype was detected only a few times. The chain couples TRBV4-2 to TRBJ1-6; no clear D gene. This CDR3 contains 16 residues. The germline V and J ends were trimmed by 0 bases and 10 bases, with 16 bases remaining between them. The germline CDR1 and CDR2 sequences are LGHNA and YNFKEQ. CDR3 residues: CASSQDSRFLGSPLHF. Written as DNA, the CDR3 is TGTGCCAGCAGCCAAGATAGCAGGTTCCTGGGCTCACCCCTCCACTTT.

The chain is built from TRBV5-1 and TRBJ1-1; 7 bases map to TRBD1. The germline V gene has CDR1 SGHRS and CDR2 YFSETQ. This CDR3 has 14 residues. Losses at the gene ends were 3 bases for V and 5 bases for J; bases not matched to a gene: 7. This CDR3 reads CASSYDRVTTEAFF. The DNA of the CDR3 is TGCGCCAGCAGCTATGACAGGGTGACGACTGAAGCTTTCTTT.

This clonotype was counted a few times. The rearrangement uses TRBV20-1 and TRBJ2-4, with 8 bases that match TRBD2. The CDR3 has 12 amino acids. V lost 6 bases to trimming and J lost 9 bases; unmatched junction nucleotides: 7. Germline V gene sequence: CDR1 DFQATT, CDR2 SNEGSKA (reference sequence). The CDR3 here is CSADGGAGIQYF. Written as DNA, the CDR3 is TGCAGTGCGGACGGGGGGGCCGGCATTCAGTACTTC.

The sample holds a few counts of this clonotype. The rearrangement links TRBV5-1 to TRBJ1-2; a weak D match, TRBD1 (5 bases). This CDR3 has 15 amino acids. The V end was cut by 4 bases, the J end by 7 bases, with 20 bases between. The germline gives CDR1 SGHRS, CDR2 YFSETQ. The CDR3 DNA follows: TGCGCCAGCAGCCCGATATCGGAGGGGAAATCTGGCTACACCTTC. Translation: CASSPISEGKSGYTF.

In this sample, this clonotype turned up many times. The rearrangement links TRBV6-2 or TRBV6-3 to TRBJ1-1; D gene unclear. This CDR3 contains 13 residues. V shed 6 bases and J shed 1 base, with 9 bases lying between them. Germline assignment: CDR1 MNHEY and CDR2 SVGEGT. The CDR3 is CASRVKQNTEAFF. The CDR3 nucleotides are TGTGCCAGCAGGGTGAAACAGAACACTGAAGCTTTCTTT.

The rearrangement joins TRBV6-5 to TRBJ1-2; 11 positions agree with TRBD1. The CDR3 consists of 15 residues. CDR1 is MNHEY, CDR2 SVGAGI, per germline. V shed 0 bases, J shed 8 bases, and the junction held 5 bases outside the gene matches. The DNA of the CDR3 is TGTGCCAGCAGTTACTCGGGACAGGGGGTGGGAGGCTACACCTTC. Protein sequence: CASSYSGQGVGGYTF.

This clonotype was counted a few times. The CDR3, as DNA: TGCGCCAGCAGCCAACTATCAGGGGGCAGAAACATTCAGTACTTC. Translation: CASSQLSGGRNIQYF. The chain combines TRBV4-3 with TRBJ2-4; 8 bases agree with TRBD1. Looked up from germline, CDR1 is LGHNA and CDR2 is YSLEER. The CDR3 contains 15 residues. Losses at the gene ends were 2 bases for V and 6 bases for J; bases not matched to a gene: 6.

Of note for this clonotype: A much larger clone sits a single nucleotide away, making a read error possible. The chain is built from TRBV5-6 and TRBJ2-7; D could derive from TRBD1 or TRBD2 (5 bases each). The CDR3 totals 13 residues. Germline V gene data show CDR1 as SGHDT and CDR2 as YYEEEE. Trimming took 3 bases from V and 0 from J, leaving 7 bases between them. The CDR3 nucleotides are TGTGCCAGCAGCTCCGGGGCCTCCTACGAGCAGTACTTC. Residues: CASSSGASYEQYF.

This chain connects TRBV6-1 to TRBJ2-7; 8 positions match TRBD1. CDR1 and CDR2 (germline): MNHNS, SASEGT. The CDR3 is made up of 14 amino acids. V lost 6 bases and J lost 3; bases outside the gene matches: 7. The CDR3 protein is CASSLGTGGYEQYF. DNA of the CDR3: TGTGCCAGCAGCCTAGGAACAGGGGGCTACGAGCAGTACTTC.

This clonotype was picked up many times. The V call is TRBV2, the J call TRBJ2-5; D remains ambiguous. CDR1 is SNHLY and CDR2 is FYNNEI in the germline V gene. The germline V and J ends were trimmed by 4 bases and 7 bases, with 7 bases remaining between them. The CDR3 covers 11 residues. In DNA form, the CDR3 reads TGTGCCAGCAGTGGTTGGGGGACCCAGTACTTC. This gives the protein CASSGWGTQYF.

This clonotype was observed many times. The chain links TRBV7-9 to TRBJ1-1; no firm D call. Germline V lookup: CDR1 SEHNR, CDR2 FQNEAQ (reference sequence). The CDR3 is 14 amino acids. The V end was cut by 1 base, the J end by 4 bases, with 10 bases between. CDR3 nucleotide sequence: TGTGCCAGCAGCTTAGAGGGAGGGTCCACTGAAGCTTTCTTT. Translating gives CASSLEGGSTEAFF.

The CDR3 here is CASSFFGRAGTEAFF. The CDR3, as DNA: TGCGCCAGCAGCTTTTTTGGCAGGGCGGGCACTGAAGCTTTCTTT. The chain employs TRBV5-1 and TRBJ1-1, with D tentatively TRBD1 (5 bases). The CDR3 is made up of 15 amino acids. Trimming removed 2 bases at V and 4 bases at J, with 15 bases between. Germline V CDR1 and CDR2: SGHRS, YFSETQ.

A remark on this clonotype: The junction does not match germline at one end; this may be a read error. The chain links TRBV2 to TRBJ1-2, with D maybe TRBD1 (5 bases). This CDR3 is 14 amino acids long. From germline, CDR1 is SNHLY and CDR2 FYNNEI. In DNA form, the CDR3 reads TGTGCCAGCAGTGAAGCCGGGCAGGGCTATCGCTACACCTTC. Its protein product is CASSEAGQGYRYTF.

At least ten counts were recorded for this clonotype. The chain combines TRBV24-1 with TRBJ1-5; D may be TRBD1 (5 bases). Looked up from germline, CDR1 is KGHDR and CDR2 is SFDVKD. This CDR3 has 14 residues. Trimming left V 2 bases short and J 6 bases short, with 10 bases between. The CDR3 sequence is CATSDSGRSQPQHF. DNA for the CDR3: TGTGCCACCAGTGATTCGGGACGTAGTCAGCCCCAGCATTTT.

This clonotype appeared a few times. The chain employs TRBV9 and TRBJ2-3, with D maybe TRBD2 (6 bases). The length of the CDR3 is 14 residues. V lost 2 bases to trimming and J lost 2 bases, with 9 bases between them. Germline V gene sequence: CDR1 SGDLS, CDR2 YYNGEE. The CDR3: CASSVGGVTDTQYF. CDR3 sequence (DNA): TGTGCCAGCAGCGTGGGCGGGGTCACAGATACGCAGTATTTT.

The J gene is TRBJ2-7, the V gene TRBV25-1, with D perhaps TRBD2 (5 bases). Trimming removed 6 bases at V and 4 bases at J, with 16 bases between. Germline V gives CDR1 MGHDK, CDR2 SYGVNS. The CDR3 is made up of 14 amino acids. The CDR3 bases are TGTGCCAGCAGGTCCGTCGGGGTTGAATACGAGCAGTACTTC. It is translated as CASRSVGVEYEQYF.

This chain joins TRBV5-1 and TRBJ1-1, with D maybe TRBD1 (5 bases). CDR1 and CDR2 (germline): SGHRS, YFSETQ. V lost 4 bases and J lost 6, with 19 bases in between. The CDR3 loop spans 15 amino acids. The CDR3 loop is CASSPEVGLGAEAFF. The DNA of the CDR3 is TGCGCCAGCAGCCCAGAGGTGGGGTTGGGGGCTGAAGCTTTCTTT.

The chain employs TRBV4-3 and TRBJ2-2; 11 positions match TRBD2. The CDR3 is 19 residues long. Trimming removed 0 bases from V and 3 bases from J; junction bases left unmatched: 9. Germline CDR1 and CDR2: LGHNA and YSLEER. Here the CDR3 reads CASSQDLSGTSGYTGELFF. In DNA, the CDR3 is TGCGCCAGCAGCCAAGACCTATCGGGGACTAGCGGCTACACCGGGGAGCTGTTTTTT.

In its sample, this clonotype was seen many times. The chain carries TRBV12-3 or TRBV12-4 and TRBJ2-3, with TRBD1 identical over 7 bases. This CDR3 comprises 14 residues. Trimming cost V 8 bases and J 2 bases; bases outside gene matches: 7. CDR3 DNA: TGTGCCAGCGCCCGGGACAGCCCCACAGATACGCAGTATTTT. Residues: CASARDSPTDTQYF.

The gene calls are TRBV14 and TRBJ1-6; D might be TRBD1 (5 bases). Per germline, CDR1 SGHDN and CDR2 FVKESK. Trimming removed 1 base at V and 12 bases at J, with 13 bases between. This CDR3 contains 14 residues. CDR3 in DNA: TGTGCCAGCAGCCAAGGGGGCCGGGACGGACCCCTCCACTTT. As protein: CASSQGGRDGPLHF.

This clonotype occurred many times. The rearrangement links TRBV14 to TRBJ2-1; D might be TRBD2 (6 bases). Germline CDR1 SGHDN, CDR2 FVKESK. The CDR3 extends over 16 amino acids. Trimming took 2 bases from V and 1 from J, leaving 12 bases between them. The CDR3 DNA follows: TGTGCCAGCAGCCAACGGGGGAAGGAGTCCTACAATGAGCAGTTCTTC. Translation gives CASSQRGKESYNEQFF.

In this sample, this clonotype turned up a few times. The genes are TRBV7-9 and TRBJ2-7; D is uncertain. CDR3 size: 12 residues. Trimming took off 2 bases at V and 6 bases at J, with 8 bases between the two ends. Germline V gene lookup returns CDR1 SEHNR and CDR2 FQNEAQ (reference sequence). CDR3 nucleotides: TGTGCCAGCAGCTTAATCCCCGGCGAGCAGTACTTC. As protein: CASSLIPGEQYF. The variable domain in full, with the rest retrieved from reference TRBV7-9 and TRBJ2-7, is DTGVSQNPRHKITKRGQNVTFRCDPISEHNRLYWYRQTLGQGPEFLTYFQNEAQLEKSRLLSDRFSAERPKGSFSTLEIQRTEQGDSAMYLCASSLIPGEQYFGPGTRLTVT.

This clonotype appeared many times. The chain joins TRBV10-3 to TRBJ1-2; TRBD1 agrees at 10 bases. Unmatched junction bases numbered 3, after V lost 6 bases and J lost 8 bases. Germline V gives CDR1 ENHRY, CDR2 SYGVKD. This CDR3 is 12 amino acids long. The CDR3 DNA sequence: TGTGCCATCAGCCCGACAGGGGGCGGCTACACCTTC. Amino acids: CAISPTGGGYTF.